This T cell receptor (beta chain) was retrieved from a study of shared clonotypes between healthy human individuals. Study in general: Each donor had three CD4 naive, three CD4 memory, two CD8 naive and one CD8 memory plate. General observations from the study: Between a few donors, naive CD4 clonotypes were shared at a level of about 5.3%.

This table comes from immunoSEQ multiplex PCR, and its TCRdb copy is limited to in-frame clones, with some not included. Of a few hundred thousand clones listed, around 87% are singletons. There were only Caucasian adults among the donors, and all lived in Nashville, Tennessee. This clone was observed a handful of times. Its specificity is unknown. Germline V gene sequence: CDR1 MNHEY, CDR2 SMNVEV (reference sequence). V dropped 6 bases and J dropped 0 bases, with 8 bases sitting between them. The CDR3 loop spans 13 amino acids. The gene calls are TRBV27 and TRBJ1-2; D remains unclear. Sequenced material: memory CD8+ T cells sorted from blood. Subset indicated: CD45RO+ cells pooled with CCR7-negative TemRA cells. This clonotype originated in a man between 18 and 35 years old in good health. CDR3 in amino acids: CASRTRANYGYTF. CDR3 bases: TGTGCCAGCAGAACTAGAGCTAACTATGGCTACACCTTC.